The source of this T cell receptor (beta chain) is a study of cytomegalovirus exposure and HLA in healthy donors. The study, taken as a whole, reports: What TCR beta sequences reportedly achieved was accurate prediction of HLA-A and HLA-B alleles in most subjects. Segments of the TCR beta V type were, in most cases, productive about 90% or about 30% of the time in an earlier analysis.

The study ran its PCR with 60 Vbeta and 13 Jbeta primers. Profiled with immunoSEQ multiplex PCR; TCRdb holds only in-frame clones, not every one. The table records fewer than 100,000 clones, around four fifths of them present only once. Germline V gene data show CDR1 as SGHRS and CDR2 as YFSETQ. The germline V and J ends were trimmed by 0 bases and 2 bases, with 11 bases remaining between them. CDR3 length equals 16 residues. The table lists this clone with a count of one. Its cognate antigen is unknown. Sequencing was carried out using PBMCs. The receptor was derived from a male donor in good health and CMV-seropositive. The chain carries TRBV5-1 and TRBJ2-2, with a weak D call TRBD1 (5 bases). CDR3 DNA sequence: TGCGCCAGCAGCTTGGCCCCAGGGTCAAACACCGGGGAGCTGTTTTTT. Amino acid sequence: CASSLAPGSNTGELFF.